These 4 T cell receptor beta chains came from one sample sequenced in a study of blood T cell repertoires in COVID-19. Sequenced by immunoSEQ multiplex PCR; TCRdb stores in-frame clones only, minus some. The sample holds about 80,000 clones; 80% to 85% are singletons and the top ten take about 35%. Sample: peripheral blood. The receptors derive from a woman between 65 and 79 years old with acute or convalescent COVID-19.

The rearrangement joins TRBV7-9 to TRBJ1-1; D uncertain. The CDR3 loop spans 13 amino acids. Trimming cost V 1 base and J 4 bases, with 7 bases left between them. Germline CDR1 is SEHNR and CDR2 is FQNEAQ (reference sequence). The CDR3: CASSLGEGTEAFF. The CDR3 DNA reads as TGTGCCAGCAGCTTAGGGGAGGGCACTGAAGCTTTCTTT.

The chain couples TRBV9 to TRBJ1-2, with D tentatively TRBD1 (5 bases). The V gene's germline CDR1 is SGDLS and CDR2 YYNGEE. Trimming stripped 0 bases from V and 4 bases from J, with 13 bases between. The CDR3 contains 15 residues. CDR3 nucleotides: TGTGCCAGCAGCGTAGGGACAAACTCGGGCTATGGCTACACCTTC. Translated, it gives CASSVGTNSGYGYTF.

This sequence joins TRBV7-2 and TRBJ2-3; 9 bases align to TRBD2. Germline CDR1 and CDR2: SGHTA and FQGNSA. The J segment lost 2 bases and the V segment lost 0 bases, leaving 9 bases of the junction unmatched. The CDR3 length is 18 residues. For the CDR3, the DNA is TGTGCCAGCAGCTTAGCGTTTCGGGCGGGAGGGTTCACAGATACGCAGTATTTT. Translated: CASSLAFRAGGFTDTQYF.

The genes are TRBV19 and TRBJ1-5; TRBD1 matches at 10 bases. J gave up 6 bases and V 5 bases, and 10 bases lay outside the gene matches. Germline V gene data show CDR1 as LNHDA and CDR2 as SQIVND (reference sequence). CDR3 length: 16 residues. The chain's CDR3 is CASSRETGGAGQPQHF. The CDR3 region has the DNA TGTGCCAGTAGTCGGGAGACAGGGGGCGCGGGTCAGCCCCAGCATTTT.